The next 22 T cell receptor beta chains were all read from a single sample in a study of radiotherapy plus CTLA-4 blockade in lung cancer. The data were produced by immunoSEQ multiplex PCR, yet TCRdb's version contains in-frame clones alone and is incomplete. The sample has 30,000 to 40,000 clones; around 70% are singletons. The specimen was peripheral blood, collected from a patient treated with radiotherapy plus ipilimumab. Receptors originate from a human donor with non-small cell lung cancer whose response to radiotherapy plus ipilimumab could not be evaluated.

This clone was seen a single time. V gene TRBV27 combines with J gene TRBJ2-7, with 10 bases matching TRBD2. The ends lost 6 bases at V and 7 bases at J; junction bases unmatched: 18. Germline CDR1 reads MNHEY; CDR2 reads SMNVEV (reference sequence). This CDR3 has 17 amino acids. The CDR3 DNA follows: TGTGCCAGCAGGGAGCGGAGCGGGAGGGCCATTGAAGATGAGCAGTACTTC. Translated, it gives CASRERSGRAIEDEQYF.

This clone was seen a few times. This chain uses TRBV29-1 with TRBJ1-2, with TRBD1 matching 8 bases. Germline V lookup: CDR1 SQVTM, CDR2 ANQGSEA. This CDR3 contains 14 residues. The V gene end was trimmed by 4 bases and the J gene end by 8 bases; junction bases not matched to a gene: 12. The CDR3 region has the DNA TGCAGCGTTGGATTCGCAGGGGGCTACGAAGGCTACACCTTC. Translated, it gives CSVGFAGGYEGYTF.

The chain combines TRBV11-3 with TRBJ2-5, with TRBD1 matching 7 bases. The length of the CDR3 is 15 residues. The germline V gene encodes CDR1 SGHNT and CDR2 YENEEA. Trimming removed 5 bases from V and 2 bases from J; junction bases left unmatched: 8. In nucleotides, the CDR3 is TGTGCCAGCAGCCATGGGGGCAGGGGGCAAGAGACCCAGTACTTC. Its translation: CASSHGGRGQETQYF. Full variable domain (missing parts from reference TRBV11-3 and TRBJ2-5): EAGVVQSPRYKIIEKKQPVAFWCNPISGHNTLYWYLQNLGQGPELLIRYENEEAVDDSQLPKDRFSAERLKGVDSTLKIQPAELGDSAVYLCASSHGGRGQETQYFGPGTRLLVL.

The chain uses TRBV5-6 and TRBJ1-5; D is undetermined. This CDR3 has 14 amino acids. The V gene's germline CDR1 is SGHDT and CDR2 YYEEEE. Trimming took off 1 base at V and 5 bases at J, with 10 bases between the two ends. Here the CDR3 reads CASSLRELDQPQHF. The CDR3 DNA sequence: TGTGCCAGCAGCTTGAGGGAGTTAGATCAGCCCCAGCATTTT.

This clone was detected only a few times. At one of its ends the junction is not consistent with the germline gene, which may arise from a read error. The chain has TRBV4-3 and TRBJ1-4; D is uncertain. The CDR3 is 14 amino acids. The germline V gene encodes CDR1 LGHNA and CDR2 YSLEER. The CDR3 is CASSQWCLGGKTVF. The CDR3 DNA reads as TGCGCCAGCAGCCAATGGTGTTTGGGAGGAAAAACTGTTTTT.

The rearrangement links TRBV6-1 to TRBJ2-7, with 10 bases identical to TRBD2. The CDR3 has 14 residues. Trimming took 7 bases from V and 6 from J; bases not matched to a gene: 9. Germline V CDR1 and CDR2: MNHNS, SASEGT. The CDR3 loop reads CASTTGLAALEQYF. CDR3 in DNA: TGTGCCAGCACGACCGGACTAGCGGCACTCGAGCAGTACTTC.

The V gene is TRBV19, the J gene TRBJ2-3; tentatively, D is TRBD2 (6 bases). Per the germline V gene, CDR1 is LNHDA and CDR2 is SQIVND (reference sequence). The CDR3 extends over 15 amino acids. With 10 bases removed from V and 2 bases from J, the gap between germline ends came to 19 bases. The CDR3 DNA is TGTGCCACCACGAAACTAGCTACGACCACAGATACGCAGTATTTT. It is translated as CATTKLATTTDTQYF. The full variable domain, its missing parts supplied by reference TRBV19 and TRBJ2-3, is DGGITQSPKYLFRKEGQNVTLSCEQNLNHDAMYWYRQDPGQGLRLIYYSQIVNDFQKGDIAEGYSVSREKKESFPLTVTSAQKNPTAFYLCATTKLATTTDTQYFGPGTRLTVL.

This chain joins TRBV19 and TRBJ1-1, with D tentatively TRBD1 (6 bases). V lost 6 bases, J lost 3 bases, and 17 bases lay in between. This CDR3 has 15 residues. CDR1 and CDR2 (germline): LNHDA, SQIVND (reference sequence). The CDR3 nucleotides read TGTGCCAGTAGGGGCAGAACAGGGTTCGACACTGAAGCTTTCTTT. It is translated as CASRGRTGFDTEAFF.

This clone was detected a few times. V and J are TRBV6-6 and TRBJ1-2, with 9 bases matching TRBD1. There are 14 residues in the CDR3. Trimming at V came to 7 bases and at J to 4 bases, leaving 7 bases not matched to a gene. CDR1 is MNHNY, CDR2 SVGAGI, per germline (reference sequence). The CDR3 is CASTKRTGVYGYTF. In nucleotides, the CDR3 is TGTGCCAGCACCAAACGGACAGGGGTCTATGGCTACACCTTC.

V usage is TRBV5-5 and J usage is TRBJ2-3; possibly TRBD1 for D (5 bases). The germline V gene encodes CDR1 SGHKS and CDR2 YYEKEE (reference sequence). Trimming removed 3 bases from V and 1 base from J, with 9 bases in between. CDR3 length equals 14 residues. The CDR3 nucleotides are TGTGCCAGCAGCTCGCTACAGGGCACAGATACGCAGTATTTT. This sequence encodes CASSSLQGTDTQYF.

The table lists this clone with a few counts. V and J are TRBV5-6 and TRBJ1-2; D not certain. The CDR3 contains 13 residues. Per the germline V gene, CDR1 is SGHDT and CDR2 is YYEEEE. Trimming removed 4 bases at V and 6 bases at J, with 13 bases between. CDR3 coding DNA: TGTGCCAGCAGCACTAACGCGGGAGATGGCTACACCTTC. Translated: CASSTNAGDGYTF.

V and J are TRBV7-2 and TRBJ2-1; 10 bases line up with TRBD2. J lost 2 bases, V lost 2 bases, and 0 bases had no gene match. This CDR3 has 15 amino acids. Germline CDR1 SGHTA, CDR2 FQGNSA. The CDR3 here is CASSLTSGTYNEQFF. Written as DNA, the CDR3 is TGTGCCAGCAGCTTAACTAGCGGGACCTACAATGAGCAGTTCTTC.

This clone was found a few times. The chain couples TRBV2 to TRBJ2-7; TRBD2 aligns across 7 bases. The germline gives CDR1 SNHLY, CDR2 FYNNEI. V shed 3 bases, J shed 0 bases, and the junction held 5 bases outside the gene matches. There are 15 residues in the CDR3. Here the CDR3 reads CASSDLAVNSYEQYF. The CDR3 DNA sequence: TGTGCCAGCAGTGATCTAGCGGTAAACTCCTACGAGCAGTACTTC.

The gene calls are TRBV6-5 and TRBJ2-7, with 8 bases aligning to TRBD2. Unmatched junction bases numbered 8, after V lost 7 bases and J lost 9 bases. CDR3 length: 12 amino acids. Germline loops: CDR1 MNHEY, CDR2 SVGAGI. The CDR3 DNA reads TGTGCCAGCAAAGCGGGAGTATCGGCGCAGTACTTC. Protein: CASKAGVSAQYF.

The genes are TRBV5-1 and TRBJ1-4; no definite D call. The CDR3 loop spans 15 amino acids. With 1 base removed from V and 8 bases from J, the gap between germline ends came to 15 bases. Germline V gene sequence: CDR1 SGHRS, CDR2 YFSETQ. DNA for the CDR3: TGCGCCAGCAGCTTGCGATTACAGCCCGAGGAAAAACTGTTTTTT. Amino acid sequence: CASSLRLQPEEKLFF.

The V gene is TRBV5-1, the J gene TRBJ2-1, with D possibly matching TRBD1 (5 bases). The CDR3 loop spans 15 amino acids. Trimming took off 3 bases at V and 2 bases at J, with 12 bases between the two ends. Germline V gives CDR1 SGHRS, CDR2 YFSETQ. The CDR3 spells CASSSLLGPYNEQFF. DNA of the CDR3: TGCGCCAGCAGCTCACTTTTGGGGCCCTACAATGAGCAGTTCTTC. The full variable domain, completed using reference TRBV5-1 and TRBJ2-1, is KAGVTQTPRYLIKTRGQQVTLSCSPISGHRSVSWYQQTPGQGLQFLFEYFSETQRNKGNFPGRFSGRQFSNSRSEMNVSTLELGDSALYLCASSSLLGPYNEQFFGPGTRLTVL.

This clone was counted between two and nine times. V is TRBV7-6 and J is TRBJ2-1, with TRBD2 matching 9 bases. The CDR3 sequence is 18 residues long. The trim removed 5 bases at V and 7 bases at J, leaving 18 bases unmatched. The germline CDR1 and CDR2 sequences are SGHVS and FNYEAQ. CDR3 region: CASSKTISGSAIGNEQFF. CDR3 coding DNA: TGTGCCAGCAGCAAAACTATTAGCGGGAGCGCCATTGGAAATGAGCAGTTCTTC.

The chain uses TRBV7-2 and TRBJ1-5; 7 bases align to TRBD1. This CDR3 spans 14 amino acids. J was trimmed by 4 bases and V by 6 bases; bases with no gene match: 6. CDR1 is SGHTA and CDR2 is FQGNSA in the germline V gene. Here the CDR3 DNA reads TGTGCCAGCAGTTACCGACAGGGAAATCAGCCCCAGCATTTT. Translation gives CASSYRQGNQPQHF. Combining the CDR3 with reference TRBV7-2 and TRBJ1-5 gives the whole variable domain GAGVSQSPSNKVTEKGKDVELRCDPISGHTALYWYRQSLGQGLEFLIYFQGNSAPDKSGLPSDRFSAERTGGSVSTLTIQRTQQEDSAVYLCASSYRQGNQPQHFGDGTRLSIL.

The rearrangement links TRBV18 to TRBJ1-2, with D hard to call. Germline V gene sequence: CDR1 KGHSH, CDR2 LQKENI. Deletions cut 0 bases from V and 4 bases from J, with 9 bases between. This CDR3 region has 14 residues. For the CDR3, the DNA is TGTGCCAGCTCACCACCGGGCCAGATCTATGGCTACACCTTC. Its protein product is CASSPPGQIYGYTF.

The J gene is TRBJ1-2, the V gene TRBV10-3, with D perhaps TRBD1 (6 bases). V shed 6 bases and J shed 3 bases, with 14 bases lying between them. The CDR3 consists of 14 residues. Germline V lookup: CDR1 ENHRY, CDR2 SYGVKD. The CDR3 nucleotides are TGTGCCATCAGCGTCGACAGGCAATACTATGGCTACACCTTC. Protein product: CAISVDRQYYGYTF.

The J gene is TRBJ2-1, the V gene TRBV7-2; possible D gene TRBD1, 6 bases. The CDR3 length is 17 residues. Trimming pared 4 bases from V and 4 bases from J, leaving 20 bases between. Germline values: CDR1 SGHTA, CDR2 FQGNSA. The CDR3 protein is CASSSPNRVGRYNEQFF. The CDR3, as DNA: TGTGCCAGCAGCTCACCCAACAGGGTAGGGAGATACAATGAGCAGTTCTTC.

This chain links TRBV5-1 with TRBJ2-1, with TRBD1 as a possible D gene (5 bases). CDR3 length: 14 residues. Germline V gene sequence: CDR1 SGHRS, CDR2 YFSETQ. Deletions cut 4 bases from V and 5 bases from J, with 13 bases between. The CDR3 coding sequence is TGCGCCAGCAGCCCTGGACACAGCAACAATGAGCAGTTCTTC. Protein sequence: CASSPGHSNNEQFF.